The 13 T cell receptor beta chains in this list originate from one sample, sequenced in a study of radiotherapy plus CTLA-4 blockade in lung cancer. Some clones are missing from TCRdb's copy, which holds only in-frame ones; the method was immunoSEQ multiplex PCR. The sample has about 98,000 clones, 80% to 90% seen once; the top ten hold approximately 5%. Sequenced material: peripheral blood, taken from a patient treated with radiotherapy plus ipilimumab. These receptors were taken from a human donor with non-small cell lung cancer that progressed on radiotherapy plus ipilimumab.

The V gene is TRBV2, the J gene TRBJ1-5; TRBD1 matches at 7 bases. Trimming removed 6 bases from V and 4 bases from J; junction bases left unmatched: 9. Germline CDR1 is SNHLY and CDR2 is FYNNEI. This CDR3 has 15 amino acids. In nucleotides, the CDR3 is TGTGCCAGCAGCGGATTTGGGACAGCAAATCAGCCCCAGCATTTT. Encoded protein: CASSGFGTANQPQHF.

The rearrangement joins TRBV5-1 to TRBJ2-2; D is undetermined. V lost 4 bases, J lost 7 bases, and 11 bases lay in between. Germline V gene data show CDR1 as SGHRS and CDR2 as YFSETQ. The CDR3 covers 13 residues. The DNA of the CDR3 is TGCGCCAGCAGCCCAGACATGGGCGGGGAGCTGTTTTTT. Protein product: CASSPDMGGELFF.

A few counts support this clone. This rearrangement joins TRBV5-1 to TRBJ2-1; 9 nucleotides line up with TRBD1. The V gene's germline CDR1 is SGHRS and CDR2 YFSETQ. The junction had 1 base not matched to a gene; V was cut back by 0 bases and J by 6 bases. This CDR3 is built from 14 residues. CDR3 sequence (DNA): TGCGCCAGCAGCTTGGGGGACAGGGCCAATGAGCAGTTCTTC. Encoded protein: CASSLGDRANEQFF.

This clone occurred once. This rearrangement joins TRBV7-3 to TRBJ2-1; the D gene could be TRBD1 or TRBD2 (5 bases each). The CDR3 loop spans 14 amino acids. Trimming took off 5 bases at V and 2 bases at J, with 10 bases between the two ends. Germline V CDR1 and CDR2: SGHTA, FQGTGA. The CDR3 loop reads CASSPGPTYNEQFF. The CDR3 bases are TGTGCCAGCAGCCCGGGACCGACCTACAATGAGCAGTTCTTC.

In this sample, this clone turned up once. The gene calls are TRBV5-1 and TRBJ1-2; 9 bases are a match to TRBD1. V lost 1 base to trimming and J lost 6 bases; unmatched junction nucleotides: 19. This CDR3 is 19 amino acids long. From germline, CDR1 is SGHRS and CDR2 YFSETQ. CDR3 in amino acids: CASSLYLLVGGQGFDGYTF. The CDR3 DNA follows: TGCGCCAGCAGCTTGTACCTCTTAGTTGGGGGACAGGGATTTGATGGCTACACCTTC.

The chain couples TRBV10-3 to TRBJ2-2, with 8 bases that match TRBD1. The CDR3 extends over 14 amino acids. The germline V gene has CDR1 ENHRY and CDR2 SYGVKD. V shed 7 bases and J 1 base; nucleotides not matched to a gene: 2. The CDR3 reads CAITGQGNTGELFF. The CDR3 DNA reads as TGTGCCATCACCGGACAGGGGAACACCGGGGAGCTGTTTTTT.

The chain is built from TRBV2 and TRBJ2-1; D ambiguous. The V end lost 2 bases, the J end lost 13 bases, and 9 bases lay between the germline ends. The CDR3 is 11 residues long. The germline V gene has CDR1 SNHLY and CDR2 FYNNEI. The chain's CDR3 is CASSETLDQFF. CDR3 DNA sequence: TGTGCCAGCAGTGAAACCTTGGACCAGTTCTTC.

This clone was recorded a few times. This chain connects TRBV12-1 to TRBJ1-2; the D segment call TRBD1 is taken from the table without a DNA check. TRBV12-1 is recorded as a pseudogene. There are 14 residues in the CDR3. CDR3 region: CASRGQTVDYGYTF. CDR3 nucleotides: TGTGCCAGCAGGGGACAGACCGTGGACTATGGCTACACCTTC.

This clone has only one observation. The chain couples TRBV5-6 to TRBJ1-1, with D tentatively TRBD1 (5 bases). This CDR3 contains 14 residues. Per germline, CDR1 SGHDT and CDR2 YYEEEE. V was trimmed by 0 bases and J by 7 bases, leaving 13 bases between them. The CDR3 region is CASSLAGTFLEAFF. CDR3 DNA: TGTGCCAGCAGCTTGGCTGGGACTTTCCTTGAAGCTTTCTTT.

CDR3 residues: CASSGQGNEKLFF. CDR3 in DNA: TGTGCCAGCAGTGGACAGGGGAATGAAAAACTGTTTTTT. The chain recombines TRBV2 with TRBJ1-4, with TRBD1 matching over 8 bases. The CDR3 covers 13 residues. Trimming cost V 4 bases and J 5 bases; bases outside gene matches: 0. Germline V lookup: CDR1 SNHLY, CDR2 FYNNEI.

The rearrangement uses TRBV6-5 and TRBJ2-7; 8 nucleotides line up with TRBD2. Germline CDR1 reads MNHEY; CDR2 reads SVGAGI. The junction had 10 bases not matched to a gene; V was cut back by 6 bases and J by 6 bases. The CDR3 is 14 residues long. As DNA, the CDR3 is TGTGCCAGCAGAGCCCCGGTCGGGGGGGGCGAGCAGTACTTC. Translated: CASRAPVGGGEQYF.

V is TRBV9 and J is TRBJ2-7; the D gene could be TRBD1 or TRBD2 (7 bases each). Germline CDR1 is SGDLS and CDR2 is YYNGEE. The V gene lost 0 bases and the J gene lost 3 bases, with 19 bases spanning the gap. This CDR3 has 17 amino acids. The CDR3 loop is CASSVVSGEGANYEQYF. CDR3 sequence (DNA): TGTGCCAGCAGCGTAGTATCGGGGGAGGGGGCTAACTACGAGCAGTACTTC.

The V gene is TRBV18, the J gene TRBJ2-5, with 7 positions matching TRBD2. CDR1 KGHSH and CDR2 LQKENI come from the germline V gene. The CDR3 is made up of 15 amino acids. Trimming took 3 bases from V and 5 from J; bases not matched to a gene: 9. CDR3 sequence reads: CASSPLSGVGETQYF. The CDR3 DNA reads TGTGCCAGCTCACCCCTAAGCGGGGTTGGGGAGACCCAGTACTTC.